Presented here are 3 T cell receptor beta chains from one specimen sequenced in a study of technical replicates of blood from a handful of donors. Profiled with immunoSEQ multiplex PCR; TCRdb holds only in-frame clones, not every one. This sample has more than 70,000 clones, with 75% to 95% found just once. Material for sequencing was T cells isolated from PBMCs. Every receptor here comes from a human donor in good health.

The chain is built from TRBV19 and TRBJ2-2; unclear D gene. The CDR3 has 12 amino acids. V gave up 8 bases and J gave up 4 bases, with 8 bases separating them. Germline-derived CDR1 and CDR2 are LNHDA and SQIVND (reference sequence). The CDR3 DNA sequence: TGTGCCAGTCCCACGGGCACCGGGGAGCTGTTTTTT. It specifies CASPTGTGELFF.

This clone was recorded once. The V and J genes are TRBV4-1 and TRBJ2-3; D may be TRBD2 (7 bases). Germline V CDR1 and CDR2: MGHRA, YSYEKL. This CDR3 region has 17 residues. V was clipped by 4 bases and J by 1 base, with 18 bases between them. CDR3 coding DNA: TGCGCCAGCAGCCCCCCCGGGGGCACTAGCGGCACAGATACGCAGTATTTT. Protein sequence: CASSPPGGTSGTDTQYF.

This chain uses TRBV28 with TRBJ2-3, with D possibly TRBD2 on 6 matching bases. In germline, CDR1 is MDHEN, CDR2 SYDVKM. The ends were cut back, 6 bases at V and 9 bases at J, with 22 bases in the middle. This CDR3 is 15 amino acids long. The CDR3 reads CASRPSPGRVWTQYF. The CDR3 DNA reads as TGTGCCAGCAGGCCATCACCCGGGAGAGTTTGGACGCAGTATTTT. The full variable domain, rest sourced from reference TRBV28 and TRBJ2-3, is DVKVTQSSRYLVKRTGEKVFLECVQDMDHENMFWYRQDPGLGLRLIYFSYDVKMKEKGDIPEGYSVSREKKERFSLILESASTNQTSMYLCASRPSPGRVWTQYFGPGTRLTVL.